These T cell receptor beta chains were read from a single sample in a study of PD-L1 blockade in urothelial cancer. Generated by immunoSEQ multiplex PCR, the TCRdb table keeps only in-frame clones and is missing some. The repertoire holds about 72,000 clones, about 90% seen once, with 15% in the top ten. Specimen: PBMCs, collected around atezolizumab (anti-PD-L1) treatment. Source of these receptors: a man aged 55-75 years with urothelial cancer. The CDR3 runs from the conserved cysteine through the conserved F or W. A D gene is named only where the DNA matches it firmly. Only part of the rows carry a size: once, few, many, or a class if the clone is expanded.

cdr3_nt,cdr3_aa,v_call,clone_size,d_call,j_call
TGCGCCAGCAGCTTGGGAGGTCTGGGTATTGGCACTGAAGCTTTCTTT,CASSLGGLGIGTEAFF,TRBV5-1,-,-,TRBJ1-1
TGTGCCAGCACCCGACAGGGGGGCTATGGCTACACCTTC,CASTRQGGYGYTF,TRBV7-2,-,TRBD1,TRBJ1-2
TGTGCCAGTAGTATAAAGACTAGCGGGAGGGATGAGCAGTTCTTC,CASSIKTSGRDEQFF,TRBV19,-,TRBD2,TRBJ2-1
TGTGCCAGCAGTGGGGACAGGGGCCTCTACAATGAGCAGTTCTTC,CASSGDRGLYNEQFF,TRBV7-9,-,TRBD1,TRBJ2-1
TGTGCCTGGAGTAGAGGACAGGGGGATCAGCCCCAGCATTTT,CAWSRGQGDQPQHF,TRBV30,-,TRBD1,TRBJ1-5
TGTGCCAGCAGCCCCCTGGGCAACTATGGCTACACCTTC,CASSPLGNYGYTF,TRBV5-4,-,-,TRBJ1-2
TGTGCCAGCAGTCAGACAGGGGCGCCAGAGACCCAGTACTTC,CASSQTGAPETQYF,TRBV6-1,-,TRBD1,TRBJ2-5
TGCGCCAGCAGACTCCACAGGGAGGGAGATACGCAGTATTTT,CASRLHREGDTQYF,TRBV5-1,-,-,TRBJ2-3
TGTGCCAGTAGTACTTCCGGGACAGGGGGCAAAAACATTCAGTACTTC,CASSTSGTGGKNIQYF,TRBV19,few,TRBD1,TRBJ2-4
TGTGCCAGCAGCCAGGCGACTAAACACACCGGGGAGCTGTTTTTT,CASSQATKHTGELFF,TRBV7-9,-,-,TRBJ2-2
TGTGCCAGCAGCTTAGCGCTCTTAGCGGGGGCCCCTCTTACAGATACGCAGTATTTT,CASSLALLAGAPLTDTQYF,TRBV7-2,-,TRBD2,TRBJ2-3
TGCGCCAGCAGCCTTGACCGCTGGCTAGCCAGAGAGACCCAGTACTTC,CASSLDRWLARETQYF,TRBV4-1,-,-,TRBJ2-5
TGTGCCAGCAGCCCTGACAGGGGGTACACTGAAGCTTTCTTT,CASSPDRGYTEAFF,TRBV6-6,once,TRBD1,TRBJ1-1
TGTGCCAGCAGTTCTCTCACAGGGGGCACTGGAAACACCATATATTTT,CASSSLTGGTGNTIYF,TRBV6-6,-,TRBD1,TRBJ1-3
TGTGCCAGTAGCCAGACCCGACAGGGGGACTATGGCTACACCTTC,CASSQTRQGDYGYTF,TRBV19,-,TRBD1,TRBJ1-2
TGTGCCAGCAGCTTGAGCGGGGTCACCGGGGAGCTGTTTTTT,CASSLSGVTGELFF,TRBV7-9,-,TRBD2,TRBJ2-2
TGTGCCAGCAGTTTTGGTAGCGGGGGGGTTTCCTACAATGAGCAGTTCTTC,CASSFGSGGVSYNEQFF,TRBV27,once,TRBD2,TRBJ2-1